This entry concerns a single T cell receptor (beta chain). What it binds is not known. One end of the junction fails to match germline, which may point to a read error. Distinct nucleotide sequences in the sample also encode this CDR3. Clones were sequenced by immunoSEQ multiplex PCR, and TCRdb holds only the in-frame ones, with some missing. This repertoire shows about 110,000 clones, more than 70% found once; its top ten account for 2% to 2.5%. The record originates from a study of radiotherapy plus CTLA-4 blockade in lung cancer. Study observations and caveats: Expansion of tumor-derived TCR clones was observed in blood after radiotherapy plus ipilimumab.

Germline-derived CDR1 and CDR2 are SEHNR and FQNEAQ (reference sequence). The CDR3 has 16 residues. This TCR was sampled from a human donor with non-small cell lung cancer that progressed on radiotherapy plus ipilimumab. Some clones in this sample may be carry-over from other donors' samples. This sequence joins TRBV7-9 and TRBJ2-4, with TRBD1 matching over 10 bases. Material: peripheral blood, obtained from a patient treated with radiotherapy plus ipilimumab. For the CDR3, the DNA is TGTGCCAGCAGCTCTGGACAGGGGGTAGCCAAAAACATCCAGTACTTC. Translating gives CASSSGQGVAKNIQYF.